What follows describes a single T cell receptor beta chain. Under the authors' procedure: Nucleated cell counts were estimated from reference gene primer amplification. Assay: immunoSEQ multiplex PCR; the TCRdb copy retains only in-frame clones and omits some. The D gene and trimming were derived from the DNA, and the V and J assignments and clone size from that table. The sample includes about 250,000 clones, 80% to 90% of them seen just once. The sample is drawn from a study of blood T cell repertoires in COVID-19. Study details: Sources were T cells, B-cell-depleted T cells, or PBMCs; the material itself was cDNA or gDNA.

V was pared by 4 bases and J by 5 bases, with 17 bases between. Germline CDR1 reads MNHEY; CDR2 reads SVGAGI. CDR3 length equals 15 residues. The gene calls are TRBV6-5 and TRBJ1-2; tentative D call: TRBD1 (6 bases). The source of this sequence is a man in his forties who had recovered from COVID-19. Sample: PBMCs or T cells enriched from blood (not recorded which). The CDR3 reads CASSFSYRGQYGYTF. CDR3 sequence (DNA): TGTGCCAGCAGTTTTTCCTACCGGGGACAATATGGCTACACCTTC.